These 27 T cell receptor beta chains came from one sample sequenced in a study of monozygotic twins with inflammatory bowel disease. TCRdb reanalyzed the 5' RACE reads, giving one entry per CDR3 protein sequence and no DNA. This sample's table reports 440,000 or so distinct CDR3 sequences. The sequenced sample consisted of blood. Every receptor here comes from a human donor with ulcerative colitis or Crohn's disease, or a healthy co-twin of an affected twin (not recorded which).

This chain's CDR3 is CASSDRTSTDTQYF. The chain links TRBV2 to TRBJ2-3. Germline V CDR1 and CDR2: SNHLY, FYNNEI. The CDR3 runs to 14 residues.

The genes are TRBV18 and TRBJ1-1. CDR3 length: 13 residues. Germline-derived CDR1 and CDR2 are KGHSH and LQKENI. CDR3 sequence: CASSPPGFTEAFF.

The rearrangement uses TRBV20-1 and TRBJ2-7; the D gene TCRdb calls, TRBD2, cannot be checked with no DNA. Germline CDR1 reads DFQATT; CDR2 reads SNEGSKA (reference sequence). The CDR3 sequence is 12 residues long. The CDR3 spells CSASPAIYEQYF.

The CDR3 protein is CASSQVAGGSGNTIYF. The chain carries TRBV14 and TRBJ1-3; the D call from TCRdb, TRBD1, cannot be confirmed without DNA. The V gene's germline CDR1 is SGHDN and CDR2 FVKESK. The CDR3 totals 16 residues.

V and J are TRBV27 and TRBJ2-7; absent DNA, TCRdb's TRBD2 call cannot be checked. This CDR3 is 11 amino acids long. CDR1 is MNHEY, CDR2 SMNVEV, per germline (reference sequence). CDR3 loop: CAAGVAYEQYF.

CDR3: CASSLEQGRAYEQYF. The chain recombines TRBV5-1 with TRBJ2-7; TCRdb lists TRBD1, though no DNA is available to test this call. The CDR3 is made up of 15 amino acids. The germline gives CDR1 SGHRS, CDR2 YFSETQ.

The CDR3 is CSARDHGTGLEETQYF. The rearrangement links TRBV20-1 to TRBJ2-5; without DNA, the TCRdb call of TRBD1 cannot be checked. There are 16 residues in the CDR3. Germline V CDR1 and CDR2: DFQATT, SNEGSKA (reference sequence).

The J gene is TRBJ2-5, the V gene TRBV10-3; absent DNA, TCRdb's TRBD1 call cannot be checked. CDR3 length equals 14 residues. Germline V CDR1 and CDR2: ENHRY, SYGVKD. This CDR3 reads CAINLQGPQETQYF.

This rearrangement joins TRBV27 to TRBJ2-2; TCRdb's D call, TRBD2, is unchecked because there is no DNA. CDR3 length: 14 residues. Looked up from germline, CDR1 is MNHEY and CDR2 is SMNVEV (reference sequence). The CDR3: CASSLLGKTGELFF.

The rearrangement uses TRBV7-8 and TRBJ2-5. This CDR3 contains 16 residues. Germline-derived CDR1 and CDR2 are SGHVS and FQNEAQ. This chain's CDR3 is CASSLARALLQETQYF. Using reference TRBV7-8 and TRBJ2-5 for the parts outside the CDR3, the full variable domain is GAGVSQSPRYKVAKRGQDVALRCDPISGHVSLFWYQQALGQGPEFLTYFQNEAQLDKSGLPSDRFFAERPEGSVSTLKIQRTQQEDSAVYLCASSLARALLQETQYFGPGTRLLVL.

V gene TRBV6-5 combines with J gene TRBJ2-1; the TRBD1 assignment by TCRdb is unverifiable without DNA. Per germline, CDR1 MNHEY and CDR2 SVGAGI. The CDR3 runs 12 residues. CDR3 loop: CASSYGPGGEFF.

The chain carries TRBV18 and TRBJ2-1; the TCRdb D gene call, TRBD1, has no DNA to confirm it. The germline gives CDR1 KGHSH, CDR2 LQKENI. This CDR3 is built from 13 residues. This CDR3 is CASSKSGATEQFF.

The V and J genes are TRBV29-1 and TRBJ2-1; TCRdb's D call of TRBD2 is untestable without DNA. The length of the CDR3 is 11 residues. Per germline, CDR1 SQVTM and CDR2 ANQGSEA. CDR3 sequence reads: CSVVREGGQFF.

The rearrangement joins TRBV20-1 to TRBJ1-6. The CDR3 is made up of 13 amino acids. CDR1 DFQATT and CDR2 SNEGSKA come from the germline V gene (reference sequence). The CDR3 is CSASLQLNSPLHF.

This chain uses TRBV14 with TRBJ1-3; no DNA is available, so the TRBD1 call from TCRdb remains unchecked. Germline values: CDR1 SGHDN, CDR2 FVKESK. This CDR3 is built from 20 residues. The CDR3 protein is CASSQDPPWGQANSGNTIYF. The entire variable domain, with the rest obtained from reference TRBV14 and TRBJ1-3, is as follows: EAGVTQFPSHSVIEKGQTVTLRCDPISGHDNLYWYRRVMGKEIKFLLHFVKESKQDESGMPNNRFLAERTGGTYSTLKVQPAELEDSGVYFCASSQDPPWGQANSGNTIYFGEGSWLTVV.

The chain couples TRBV19 to TRBJ2-6; TCRdb selects TRBD1, and the lack of DNA leaves this call unchecked. This CDR3 is 17 amino acids long. Germline CDR1 and CDR2: LNHDA and SQIVND (reference sequence). CDR3 protein: CASSAWTGPSGANVLTF.

This chain links TRBV29-1 with TRBJ2-7; the TCRdb call, TRBD2, lacks DNA for checking. CDR3 length: 14 residues. The germline CDR1 and CDR2 sequences are SQVTM and ANQGSEA. Here the CDR3 reads CSARNQRDPYEQYF.

The J gene is TRBJ1-1, the V gene TRBV6-1; TCRdb's D call, TRBD1, is unchecked because there is no DNA. This CDR3 spans 12 amino acids. Germline V gene lookup returns CDR1 MNHNS and CDR2 SASEGT. CDR3 protein: CAIGHPNTEAFF.

The chain combines TRBV5-4 with TRBJ2-7; the D gene TCRdb calls, TRBD1, cannot be checked with no DNA. Germline CDR1 SGHNT, CDR2 YYREEE (reference sequence). The CDR3 runs to 15 residues. The CDR3 sequence is CASSQRREPPYEQYF.

The chain's CDR3 is CASSHWTTADTQYF. The chain employs TRBV4-1 and TRBJ2-3. This CDR3 is built from 14 residues. From germline, CDR1 is MGHRA and CDR2 YSYEKL.

This rearrangement joins TRBV24-1 to TRBJ2-2; TCRdb lists TRBD1, though no DNA is available to test this call. There are 15 residues in the CDR3. CDR1 KGHDR and CDR2 SFDVKD come from the germline V gene. The CDR3 sequence is CATSDVGVYTGELFF.

The chain employs TRBV7-2 and TRBJ2-2; checking the TCRdb D call of TRBD1 is not possible without DNA. The CDR3 runs 17 residues. CDR1 is SGHTA, CDR2 FQGNSA, per germline. The CDR3 sequence is CASSYGPQGKNTGELFF.

The chain employs TRBV20-1 and TRBJ1-1. CDR3 size: 15 residues. CDR1 is DFQATT, CDR2 SNEGSKA, per germline (reference sequence). The CDR3 sequence is CSARDRVGSGTEAFF.

J is TRBJ2-4 and V is TRBV7-2; TCRdb lists TRBD2, though no DNA is available to test this call. CDR1 and CDR2 (germline): SGHTA, FQGNSA. This CDR3 is 15 amino acids long. The CDR3 sequence is CASSSGGSGKNIQYF.

The CDR3 loop is CASSEDRGETQYF. V and J are TRBV2 and TRBJ2-5; TCRdb selects TRBD1, and the lack of DNA leaves this call unchecked. CDR1 is SNHLY and CDR2 is FYNNEI in the germline V gene. The CDR3 loop spans 13 amino acids. Drawing the rest from reference TRBV2 and TRBJ2-5, the complete variable domain is EPEVTQTPSHQVTQMGQEVILRCVPISNHLYFYWYRQILGQKVEFLVSFYNNEISEKSEIFDDQFSVERPDGSNFTLKIRSTKLEDSAMYFCASSEDRGETQYFGPGTRLLVL.

This chain uses TRBV20-1 with TRBJ2-1; without DNA, the TCRdb call of TRBD2 cannot be checked. Germline assignment: CDR1 DFQATT and CDR2 SNEGSKA (reference sequence). The CDR3 totals 16 residues. This CDR3 is CSARELTSGGAVEQFF.

The rearrangement joins TRBV5-1 to TRBJ2-5; TCRdb selects TRBD1, and the lack of DNA leaves this call unchecked. Per germline, CDR1 SGHRS and CDR2 YFSETQ. The length of the CDR3 is 15 residues. The CDR3 protein is CASTLRGVSQETQYF.